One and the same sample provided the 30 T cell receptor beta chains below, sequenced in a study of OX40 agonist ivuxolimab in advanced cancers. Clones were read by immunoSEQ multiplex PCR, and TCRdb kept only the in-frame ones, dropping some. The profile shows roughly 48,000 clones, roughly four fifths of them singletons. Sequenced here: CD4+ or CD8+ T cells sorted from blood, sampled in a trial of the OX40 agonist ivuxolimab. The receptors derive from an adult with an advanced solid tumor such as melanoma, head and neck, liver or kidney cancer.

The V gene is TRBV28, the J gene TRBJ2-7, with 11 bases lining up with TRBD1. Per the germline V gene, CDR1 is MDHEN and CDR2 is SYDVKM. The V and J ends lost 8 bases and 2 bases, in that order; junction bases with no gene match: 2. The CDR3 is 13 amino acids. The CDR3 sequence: CASEGQGAYEQYF. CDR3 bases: TGTGCCAGCGAGGGACAGGGGGCCTACGAGCAGTACTTC.

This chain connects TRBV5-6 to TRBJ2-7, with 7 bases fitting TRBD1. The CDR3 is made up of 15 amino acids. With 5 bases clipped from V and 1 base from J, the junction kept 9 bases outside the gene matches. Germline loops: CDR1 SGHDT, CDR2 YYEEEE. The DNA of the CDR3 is TGTGCCAGCAGTACTACCGGGACAGTTTCCTACGAGCAGTACTTC. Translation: CASSTTGTVSYEQYF.

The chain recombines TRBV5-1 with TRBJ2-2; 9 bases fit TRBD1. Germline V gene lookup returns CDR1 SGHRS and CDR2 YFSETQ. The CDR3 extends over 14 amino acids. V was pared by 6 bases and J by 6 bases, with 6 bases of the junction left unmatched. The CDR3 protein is CASNPGTGSGELFF. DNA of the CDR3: TGCGCCAGCAACCCCGGGACAGGGTCCGGGGAGCTGTTTTTT.

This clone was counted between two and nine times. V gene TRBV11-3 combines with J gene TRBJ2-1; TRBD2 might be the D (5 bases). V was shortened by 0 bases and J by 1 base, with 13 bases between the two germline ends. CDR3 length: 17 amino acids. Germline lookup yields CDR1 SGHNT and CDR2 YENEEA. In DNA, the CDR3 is TGTGCCAGCAGCTTAGATGTGGCGGGCCAGTCCTACAATGAGCAGTTCTTC. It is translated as CASSLDVAGQSYNEQFF.

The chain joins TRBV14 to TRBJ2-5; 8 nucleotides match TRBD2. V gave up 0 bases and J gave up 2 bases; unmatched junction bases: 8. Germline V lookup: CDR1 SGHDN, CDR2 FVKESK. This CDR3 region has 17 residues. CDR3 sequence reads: CASSQETAGVGQETQYF. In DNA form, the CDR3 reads TGTGCCAGCAGCCAAGAAACAGCGGGAGTAGGGCAAGAGACCCAGTACTTC.

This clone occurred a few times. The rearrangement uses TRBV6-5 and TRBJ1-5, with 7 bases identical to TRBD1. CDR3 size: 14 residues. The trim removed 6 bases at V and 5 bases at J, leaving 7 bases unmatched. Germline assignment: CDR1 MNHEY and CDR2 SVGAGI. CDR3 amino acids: CASSRQGGDQPQHF. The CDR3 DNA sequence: TGTGCCAGCAGCCGACAGGGTGGGGATCAGCCCCAGCATTTT.

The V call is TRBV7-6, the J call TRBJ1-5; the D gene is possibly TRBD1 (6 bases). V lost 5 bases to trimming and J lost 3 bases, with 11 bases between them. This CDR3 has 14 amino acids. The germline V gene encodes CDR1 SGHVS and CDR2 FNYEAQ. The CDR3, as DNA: TGTGCCAGCAGCCCGGACAGTATCAATCAGCCCCAGCATTTT. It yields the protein CASSPDSINQPQHF.

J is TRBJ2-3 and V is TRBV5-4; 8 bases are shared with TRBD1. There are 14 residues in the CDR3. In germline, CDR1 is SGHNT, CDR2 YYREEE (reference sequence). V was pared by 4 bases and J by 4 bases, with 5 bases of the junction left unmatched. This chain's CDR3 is CASSKDRAADTQYF. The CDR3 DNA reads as TGTGCCAGCAGCAAGGACAGGGCGGCAGATACGCAGTATTTT.

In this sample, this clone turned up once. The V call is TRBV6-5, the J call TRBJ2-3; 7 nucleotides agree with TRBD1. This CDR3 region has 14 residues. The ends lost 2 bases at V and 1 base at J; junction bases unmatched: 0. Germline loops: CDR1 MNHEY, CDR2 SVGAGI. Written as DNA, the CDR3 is TGTGCCAGCAGTTACGGGACAGGCACAGATACGCAGTATTTT. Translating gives CASSYGTGTDTQYF.

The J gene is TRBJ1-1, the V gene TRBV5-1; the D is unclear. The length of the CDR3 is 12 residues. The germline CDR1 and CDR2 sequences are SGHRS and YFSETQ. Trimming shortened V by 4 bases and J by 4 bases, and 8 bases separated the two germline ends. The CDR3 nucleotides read TGCGCCAGCAGCGGCCACACCACTGAAGCTTTCTTT. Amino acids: CASSGHTTEAFF.

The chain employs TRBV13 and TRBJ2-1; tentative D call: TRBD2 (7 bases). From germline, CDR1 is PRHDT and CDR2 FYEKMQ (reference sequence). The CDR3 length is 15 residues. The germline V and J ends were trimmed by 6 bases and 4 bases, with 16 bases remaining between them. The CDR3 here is CASRLWAGAYNEQFF. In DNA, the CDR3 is TGTGCCAGCAGGTTATGGGCGGGGGCGTACAATGAGCAGTTCTTC.

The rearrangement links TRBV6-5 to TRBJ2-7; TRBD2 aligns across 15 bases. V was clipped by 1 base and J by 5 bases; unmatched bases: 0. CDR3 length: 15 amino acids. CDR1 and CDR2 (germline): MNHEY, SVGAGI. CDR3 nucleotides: TGTGCCAGCAGTTACTGGACTAGCGGGAGGGACGAGCAGTACTTC. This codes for CASSYWTSGRDEQYF.

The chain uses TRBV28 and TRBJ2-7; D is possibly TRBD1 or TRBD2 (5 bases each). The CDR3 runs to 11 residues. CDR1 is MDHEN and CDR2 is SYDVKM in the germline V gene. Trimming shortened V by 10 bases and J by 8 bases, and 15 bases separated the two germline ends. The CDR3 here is CATKETGQQYF. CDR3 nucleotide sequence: TGTGCCACCAAAGAAACGGGACAGCAGTACTTC.

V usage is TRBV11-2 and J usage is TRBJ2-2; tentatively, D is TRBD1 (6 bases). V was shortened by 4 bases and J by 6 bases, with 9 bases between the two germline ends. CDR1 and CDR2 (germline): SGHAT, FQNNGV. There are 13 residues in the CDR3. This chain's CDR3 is CASSSGVAGELFF. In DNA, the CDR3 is TGTGCCAGCAGCTCAGGGGTTGCCGGGGAGCTGTTTTTT.

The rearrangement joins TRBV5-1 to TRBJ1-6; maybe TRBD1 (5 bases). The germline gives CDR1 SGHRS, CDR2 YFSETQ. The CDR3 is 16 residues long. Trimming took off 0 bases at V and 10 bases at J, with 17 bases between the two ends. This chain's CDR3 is CASSLGQGLGRSPLHF. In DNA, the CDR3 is TGCGCCAGCAGCTTGGGGCAGGGCCTAGGTCGATCACCCCTCCACTTT.

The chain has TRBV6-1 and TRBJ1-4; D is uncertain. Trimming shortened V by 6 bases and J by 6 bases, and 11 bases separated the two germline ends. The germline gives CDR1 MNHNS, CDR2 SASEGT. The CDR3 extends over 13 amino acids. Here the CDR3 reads CASRLGLDEKLFF. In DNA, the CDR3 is TGTGCCAGCAGACTAGGCCTCGATGAAAAACTGTTTTTT.

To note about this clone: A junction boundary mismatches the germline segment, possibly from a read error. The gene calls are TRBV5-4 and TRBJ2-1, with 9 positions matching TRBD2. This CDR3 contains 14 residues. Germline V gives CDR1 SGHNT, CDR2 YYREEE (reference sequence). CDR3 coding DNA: TGTGCCAGCAGCGGAGGACTAGCGAGGAATGAGCAGCTCTTC. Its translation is CASSGGLARNEQLF.

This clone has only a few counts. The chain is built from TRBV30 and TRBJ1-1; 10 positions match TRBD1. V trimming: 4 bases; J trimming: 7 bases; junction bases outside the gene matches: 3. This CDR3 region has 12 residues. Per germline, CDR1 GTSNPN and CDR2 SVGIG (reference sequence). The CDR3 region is CAWTTGGIEAFF. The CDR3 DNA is TGTGCCTGGACGACAGGGGGCATTGAAGCTTTCTTT.

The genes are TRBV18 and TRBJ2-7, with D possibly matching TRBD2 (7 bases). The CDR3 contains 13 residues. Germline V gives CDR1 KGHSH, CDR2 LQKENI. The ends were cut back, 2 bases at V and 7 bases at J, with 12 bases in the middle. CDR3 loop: CASSPREGGEQYF. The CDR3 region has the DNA TGTGCCAGCTCACCAAGAGAGGGGGGGGAGCAGTACTTC.

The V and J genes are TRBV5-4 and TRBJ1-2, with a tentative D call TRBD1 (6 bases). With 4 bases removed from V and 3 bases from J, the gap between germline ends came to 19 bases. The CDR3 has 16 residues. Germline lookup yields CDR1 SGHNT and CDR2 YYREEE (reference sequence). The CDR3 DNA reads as TGTGCCAGCAGCCGTCCCACAGGGCAGGTCGACTATGGCTACACCTTC. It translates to CASSRPTGQVDYGYTF.

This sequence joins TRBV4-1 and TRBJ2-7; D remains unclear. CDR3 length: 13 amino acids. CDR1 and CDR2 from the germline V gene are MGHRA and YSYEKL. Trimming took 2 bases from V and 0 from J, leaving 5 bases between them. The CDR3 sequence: CASSQPGSYEQYF. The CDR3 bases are TGCGCCAGCAGCCAACCTGGCTCCTACGAGCAGTACTTC.

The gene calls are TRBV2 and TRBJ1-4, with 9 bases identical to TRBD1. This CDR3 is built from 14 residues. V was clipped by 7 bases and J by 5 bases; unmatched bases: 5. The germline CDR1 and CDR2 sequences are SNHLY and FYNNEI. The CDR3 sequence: CASTRTGVNEKLFF. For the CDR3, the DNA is TGTGCCAGCACCCGGACAGGGGTGAATGAAAAACTGTTTTTT.

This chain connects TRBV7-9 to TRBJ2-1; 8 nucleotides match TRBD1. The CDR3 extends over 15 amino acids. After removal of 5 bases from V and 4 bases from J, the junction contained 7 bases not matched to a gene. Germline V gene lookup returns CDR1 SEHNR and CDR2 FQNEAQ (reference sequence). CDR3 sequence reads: CASSMTGAVYNEQFF. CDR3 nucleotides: TGTGCCAGCAGCATGACAGGGGCGGTATACAATGAGCAGTTCTTC.

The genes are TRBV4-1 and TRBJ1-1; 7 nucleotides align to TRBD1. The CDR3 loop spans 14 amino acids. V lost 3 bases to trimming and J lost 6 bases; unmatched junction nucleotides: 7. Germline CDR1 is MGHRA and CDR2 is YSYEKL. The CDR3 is CASSHSNRGSEAFF. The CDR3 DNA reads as TGCGCCAGCAGCCACAGTAACAGGGGATCTGAAGCTTTCTTT.

Here the CDR3 reads CASSKGPGQGANTGELFF. CDR3 coding DNA: TGTGCCAGTAGTAAGGGTCCGGGACAGGGGGCGAACACCGGGGAGCTGTTTTTT. The J gene is TRBJ2-2, the V gene TRBV19; 11 bases are shared with TRBD1. V lost 4 bases, J lost 0 bases, and 7 bases stayed unmatched. Germline CDR1 and CDR2: LNHDA and SQIVND (reference sequence). CDR3 size: 18 residues. The complete variable domain, with remaining parts taken from reference TRBV19 and TRBJ2-2, reads DGGITQSPKYLFRKEGQNVTLSCEQNLNHDAMYWYRQDPGQGLRLIYYSQIVNDFQKGDIAEGYSVSREKKESFPLTVTSAQKNPTAFYLCASSKGPGQGANTGELFFGEGSRLTVL.

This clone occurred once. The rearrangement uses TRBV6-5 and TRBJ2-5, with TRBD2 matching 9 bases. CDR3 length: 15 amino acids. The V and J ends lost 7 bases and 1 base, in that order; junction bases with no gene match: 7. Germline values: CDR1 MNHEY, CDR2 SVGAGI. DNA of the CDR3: TGTGCCAGCATCTCTTGGCGGGAGGGCCAAGAGACCCAGTACTTC. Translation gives CASISWREGQETQYF.

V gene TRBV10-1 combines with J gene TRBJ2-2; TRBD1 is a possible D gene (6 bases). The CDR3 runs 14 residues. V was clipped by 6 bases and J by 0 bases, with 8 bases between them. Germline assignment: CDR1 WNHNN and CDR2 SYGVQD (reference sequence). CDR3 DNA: TGCGCCAGCAGACAGGGTCCGAACACCGGGGAGCTGTTTTTT. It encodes CASRQGPNTGELFF.

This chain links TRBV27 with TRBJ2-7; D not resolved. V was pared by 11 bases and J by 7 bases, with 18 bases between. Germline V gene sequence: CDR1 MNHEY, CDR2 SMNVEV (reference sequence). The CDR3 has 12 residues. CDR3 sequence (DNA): TGTGCCTCAGCAGGTCTCTCCGCGGAGCAGTACTTC. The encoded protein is CASAGLSAEQYF.

The CDR3: CASSSVSRTDTQYF. The CDR3 DNA sequence: TGTGCCAGCAGTTCTGTAAGTCGCACAGATACGCAGTATTTT. This chain joins TRBV27 and TRBJ2-3; D is undetermined. Germline V gene sequence: CDR1 MNHEY, CDR2 SMNVEV (reference sequence). V was shortened by 4 bases and J by 1 base, with 9 bases between the two germline ends. The CDR3 is 14 amino acids.

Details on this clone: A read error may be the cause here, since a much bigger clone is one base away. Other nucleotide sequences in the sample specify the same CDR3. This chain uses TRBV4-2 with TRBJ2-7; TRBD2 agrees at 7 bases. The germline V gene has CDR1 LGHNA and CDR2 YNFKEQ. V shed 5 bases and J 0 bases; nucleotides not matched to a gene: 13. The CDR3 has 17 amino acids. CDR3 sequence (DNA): TGTGCCAGCAGCGATAGACTAGCAGGAGGCTCCTCCTACGAGCAGTACTTC. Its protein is CASSDRLAGGSSYEQYF.